The 31 T cell receptor beta chains below all came from one sample that was sequenced in a study of blood T cells in healthy people across ages. Together with a sample-barcoded 5' primer, a J-beta primer mix was included in a second PCR lasting roughly 6 to 12 cycles. TCRdb ran MiXCR on the 5' RACE reads and lists one entry per CDR3 protein. This table has approximately 800,000 distinct CDR3 sequences, under 40% appearing once. Input material: blood. The receptor source for this set is a man aged 18-30 years in good health.

J is TRBJ2-3 and V is TRBV5-1, with TRBD2 matching 11 bases. The CDR3 extends over 16 amino acids. The germline gives CDR1 SGHRS, CDR2 YFSETQ. Trimming cost V 4 bases and J 4 bases; bases outside gene matches: 8. The CDR3 DNA reads TGCGCCAGCAGCCTGTCTAGCGGGGGGTTCGCAGATACGCAGTATTTT. It encodes CASSLSSGGFADTQYF.

The sample holds a few counts of this clonotype. The rearrangement links TRBV29-1 to TRBJ1-1; D gene uncertain. In germline, CDR1 is SQVTM, CDR2 ANQGSEA. Trimming stripped 1 base from V and 0 bases from J, with 9 bases between. The CDR3 is 14 amino acids. CDR3 sequence (DNA): TGCAGCGTTGAAGTGCCAGCCATGAACACTGAAGCTTTCTTT. This codes for CSVEVPAMNTEAFF.

In this sample, this clonotype turned up many times. Here the CDR3 DNA reads TGCAGTGCTAGTATAGGGAGCTCCTACAATGAGCAGTTCTTC. As protein: CSASIGSSYNEQFF. The chain is built from TRBV20-1 and TRBJ2-1; D might be TRBD2 (5 bases). The CDR3 has 14 amino acids. V gave up 3 bases and J gave up 0 bases, with 9 bases separating them. In germline, CDR1 is DFQATT, CDR2 SNEGSKA (reference sequence).

This clonotype was picked up a small number of times. The rearrangement links TRBV2 to TRBJ2-1; D is unresolved. Trimming cost V 4 bases and J 8 bases, with 18 bases left between them. Germline V gene lookup returns CDR1 SNHLY and CDR2 FYNNEI. The CDR3 contains 15 residues. Written as DNA, the CDR3 is TGTGCCAGCAGTGGGATAAGTTCTGCGTCGCATGAGCAGTTCTTC. As protein: CASSGISSASHEQFF.

The CDR3 DNA reads TGTGCCAGCAGCTTGGAGGGACAGGGCGGGGAGACCCAGTACTTC. Amino acid sequence: CASSLEGQGGETQYF. The chain employs TRBV7-2 and TRBJ2-5; 9 bases align to TRBD1. The CDR3 loop spans 15 amino acids. J lost 5 bases, V lost 3 bases, and 7 bases had no gene match. Germline V CDR1 and CDR2: SGHTA, FQGNSA.

A remark on this clonotype: A much larger clone is a single base away; this may be a read error. V is TRBV7-2 and J is TRBJ2-5; 8 nucleotides align to TRBD2. CDR1 is SGHTA, CDR2 FQGNSA, per germline. J gave up 11 bases and V 6 bases, and 17 bases lay outside the gene matches. The CDR3 extends over 15 amino acids. CDR3: CASSPFGGAPGEQYF. The CDR3 nucleotides read TGTGCCAGCAGTCCCTTCGGGGGGGCCCCAGGGGAGCAGTACTTC.

The rearrangement uses TRBV6-1 and TRBJ2-6; 7 positions match TRBD1. CDR1 and CDR2 from the germline V gene are MNHNS and SASEGT. V lost 6 bases to trimming and J lost 4 bases; unmatched junction nucleotides: 6. The length of the CDR3 is 15 residues. In DNA, the CDR3 is TGTGCCAGCAGGCGACAGGGATCAGGGGCCAACGTCCTGACTTTC. It encodes CASRRQGSGANVLTF.

V and J are TRBV2 and TRBJ2-7, with unresolved D. V was trimmed by 3 bases and J by 7 bases, leaving 10 bases between them. CDR1 and CDR2 from the germline V gene are SNHLY and FYNNEI. The CDR3 has 12 residues. The CDR3 loop reads CASSDGPGEQYF. For the CDR3, the DNA is TGTGCCAGCAGTGACGGCCCTGGGGAGCAGTACTTC.

V gene TRBV6-6 combines with J gene TRBJ2-5; D gene ambiguous. V lost 2 bases and J lost 5, with 6 bases in between. Germline CDR1 MNHNY, CDR2 SVGAGI (reference sequence). The CDR3 extends over 12 amino acids. As DNA, the CDR3 is TGTGCCAGCAGTTACGGGCCCGAGACCCAGTACTTC. Encoded protein: CASSYGPETQYF.

This clonotype was observed once. The chain employs TRBV20-1 and TRBJ2-1; 7 nucleotides agree with TRBD2. The CDR3 loop spans 13 amino acids. Germline CDR1 DFQATT, CDR2 SNEGSKA (reference sequence). The J segment lost 6 bases and the V segment lost 1 base, leaving 3 bases of the junction unmatched. The CDR3 here is CSARVSSGNEQFF. CDR3 in DNA: TGCAGTGCTAGAGTGTCTAGCGGCAATGAGCAGTTCTTC.

The chain joins TRBV29-1 to TRBJ2-5; 13 nucleotides match TRBD2. Per the germline V gene, CDR1 is SQVTM and CDR2 is ANQGSEA. CDR3 length: 15 residues. After removal of 4 bases from V and 3 bases from J, the junction contained 5 bases not matched to a gene. DNA of the CDR3: TGCAGCGTTGTCGGGACTAGCGGGACGAAAGAGACCCAGTACTTC. It is translated as CSVVGTSGTKETQYF.

This clonotype appeared a few times. The chain is built from TRBV12-3 or TRBV12-4 and TRBJ1-2; D may be TRBD1 (6 bases). The length of the CDR3 is 13 residues. V lost 4 bases and J 7 bases, leaving 13 bases between the germline ends. The CDR3 DNA sequence: TGTGCCAGCAGTTCAAACGGACAGAGTGGCTACACCTTC. Encoded protein: CASSSNGQSGYTF.

This clonotype is a singleton in its sample. The chain joins TRBV10-3 to TRBJ2-5; D call uncertain. Matching the DNA end better, TRBJ2-7 makes the J call doubtful. The CDR3 is 12 residues long. Germline values: CDR1 ENHRY, CDR2 SYGVKD. CDR3 protein: CAISDSDYEQYF. CDR3 DNA: TGTGCCATCAGTGATTCGGATTACGAGCAGTACTTC.

On this clonotype: This clone may be a read error of a much larger clone one base away. The chain has TRBV30 and TRBJ2-1; D might be TRBD2 (6 bases). The CDR3 covers 14 residues. Trimming removed 0 bases at V and 10 bases at J, with 16 bases between. The germline CDR1 and CDR2 sequences are GTSNPN and SVGIG (reference sequence). The chain's CDR3 is CAWSVTLGDSEQFF. The CDR3 DNA reads TGTGCCTGGAGTGTAACTTTGGGGGACTCCGAGCAGTTCTTC.

This clonotype has just a few counts. The V call is TRBV2, the J call TRBJ2-5; no definite D call. Gene TRBJ2-7 matches the end of the DNA better, so the J call may be wrong. The germline CDR1 and CDR2 sequences are SNHLY and FYNNEI. The CDR3 has 13 amino acids. This CDR3 is CASSVYRANEQYF. The CDR3, as DNA: TGTGCCAGCAGTGTGTACCGAGCAAACGAGCAGTACTTC.

The chain couples TRBV3-1 to TRBJ1-2, with D possibly being TRBD1 (6 bases). This CDR3 comprises 13 residues. Germline loops: CDR1 LGHDT, CDR2 YNNKEL (reference sequence). V was clipped by 4 bases and J by 6 bases, with 12 bases between them. The CDR3 DNA follows: TGTGCCAGCAGCCCCCGAGGGGGGAATGGCTACACCTTC. Protein: CASSPRGGNGYTF.

This clonotype came up many times. This chain uses TRBV29-1 with TRBJ1-2; the D gene is possibly TRBD1 (6 bases). V shed 7 bases and J shed 8 bases, with 17 bases lying between them. CDR3 length: 12 amino acids. Germline CDR1 is SQVTM and CDR2 is ANQGSEA. This CDR3 is CSADRGGGGYTF. As DNA, the CDR3 is TGCAGCGCTGATAGGGGGGGTGGAGGCTACACCTTC.

The chain recombines TRBV7-9 with TRBJ2-5; D is undetermined. The germline V gene has CDR1 SEHNR and CDR2 FQNEAQ (reference sequence). The V gene lost 5 bases and the J gene lost 4 bases, with 5 bases spanning the gap. This CDR3 is 11 amino acids long. This CDR3 reads CASSDSETQYF. In DNA form, the CDR3 reads TGTGCCAGCAGCGATTCAGAGACCCAGTACTTC.

This clonotype occurred a few times. V gene TRBV7-2 combines with J gene TRBJ2-3; D uncertain. The length of the CDR3 is 13 residues. CDR1 and CDR2 (germline): SGHTA, FQGNSA. The V end was cut by 5 bases, the J end by 7 bases, with 13 bases between. DNA of the CDR3: TGTGCCAGCAGCCCCGAAGAGTACTATACGCAGTATTTT. Amino acids: CASSPEEYYTQYF.

The V and J genes are TRBV20-1 and TRBJ1-1; D call uncertain. This CDR3 is built from 16 residues. Looked up from germline, CDR1 is DFQATT and CDR2 is SNEGSKA (reference sequence). The V end was cut by 0 bases, the J end by 1 base, with 15 bases between. This CDR3 is CSARDLQQKGNTEAFF. The CDR3 nucleotides read TGCAGTGCTAGAGATTTGCAACAGAAGGGGAACACTGAAGCTTTCTTT.

The sample holds a few counts of this clonotype. The CDR3, as DNA: TGCAGTGCTAGTCCTAGGGAATTAGGACAGGGAGTCGGGACCCAGTACTTC. This translates into CSASPRELGQGVGTQYF. This rearrangement joins TRBV20-1 to TRBJ2-7; 8 positions match TRBD1. The DNA end is more similar to TRBJ2-5, so the J call may be wrong. Per germline, CDR1 DFQATT and CDR2 SNEGSKA (reference sequence). The CDR3 loop spans 17 amino acids.

The V call is TRBV9, the J call TRBJ2-5, with 7 bases that match TRBD2. Germline CDR1 and CDR2: SGDLS and YYNGEE. The CDR3 sequence is 14 residues long. V lost 2 bases, J lost 11 bases, and 12 bases stayed unmatched. As DNA, the CDR3 is TGTGCCAGCAGCGTTGCCCATACGGGGGGTCAGCAGTACTTC. It yields the protein CASSVAHTGGQQYF.

This clonotype has more than one count but fewer than ten. The gene calls are TRBV12-3 or TRBV12-4 and TRBJ1-5, with D hard to call. V was trimmed by 6 bases and J by 0 bases, leaving 15 bases between them. CDR3 length equals 16 residues. DNA for the CDR3: TGTGCCAGCAGACGCAGATTAGACAATAGCAATCAGCCCCAGCATTTT. It codes for CASRRRLDNSNQPQHF.

The V call is TRBV2, the J call TRBJ1-6, with D hard to call. This CDR3 region has 15 residues. Germline V gene data show CDR1 as SNHLY and CDR2 as FYNNEI. V lost 2 bases to trimming and J lost 9 bases, with 14 bases between them. CDR3 nucleotide sequence: TGTGCCAGCAGTGAACTCGGACCACGGAGTTCACCCCTCCACTTT. Amino acid sequence: CASSELGPRSSPLHF.

The chain couples TRBV20-1 to TRBJ2-5, with TRBD1 identical over 8 bases. Trimming at V came to 0 bases and at J to 11 bases, leaving 11 bases not matched to a gene. Germline V gene sequence: CDR1 DFQATT, CDR2 SNEGSKA (reference sequence). The CDR3 contains 14 residues. In nucleotides, the CDR3 is TGCAGTGCTAGAGATGCACAGGGGGACAATGAGCAGTACTTC. Translated, it gives CSARDAQGDNEQYF.

To note about this clonotype: Compared with germline, one end of the junction differs, possibly owing to a read error. The rearrangement joins TRBV11-2 to TRBJ2-5; possible D gene TRBD2, 6 bases. In germline, CDR1 is SGHAT, CDR2 FQNNGV. The CDR3 totals 15 residues. The CDR3: CTSSLNDAGTETQYF. CDR3 DNA: TGTACCAGCAGTTTAAATGACGCGGGAACAGAGACCCAGTACTTC. The whole variable domain, filled in from reference TRBV11-2 and TRBJ2-5, reads EAGVAQSPRYKIIEKRQSVAFWCNPISGHATLYWYQQILGQGPKLLIQFQNNGVVDDSQLPKDRFSAERLKGVDSTLKIQPAKLEDSAVYLCTSSLNDAGTETQYFGPGTRLLVL.

V is TRBV20-1 and J is TRBJ2-5; 7 bases map to TRBD1. The CDR3 loop spans 15 amino acids. V shed 1 base, J shed 5 bases, and the junction held 10 bases outside the gene matches. Germline V gene sequence: CDR1 DFQATT, CDR2 SNEGSKA (reference sequence). CDR3 loop: CSARAPQGLGETQYF. The CDR3 nucleotides read TGCAGTGCTAGAGCTCCACAGGGGCTCGGGGAGACCCAGTACTTC.

Comment on this clonotype: The missing conserved phenylalanine or tryptophan at the end of this CDR3 makes a read error likely. V is TRBV25-1 and J is TRBJ2-3, with D uncertain. Trimming stripped 0 bases from V and 0 bases from J, with 10 bases between. The CDR3 is made up of 16 amino acids. Germline-derived CDR1 and CDR2 are MGHDK and SYGVNS. The CDR3 DNA is TGTGCCAGCAGTGAATATATTAGGTCGAGCACAGATACGCAGTATCTT. This translates into CASSEYIRSSTDTQYL.

The gene calls are TRBV12-3 or TRBV12-4 and TRBJ2-1, with D tentatively TRBD2 (6 bases). The CDR3 loop spans 12 amino acids. V lost 2 bases to trimming and J lost 13 bases, with 12 bases between them. Written as DNA, the CDR3 is TGTGCCAGCAGTTTAACGGGGGAGACCCAGTTCTTC. Protein product: CASSLTGETQFF.

In its sample, this clonotype was seen a few times. The chain combines TRBV20-1 with TRBJ1-6; 8 positions agree with TRBD1. The CDR3 consists of 17 residues. Trimming at V came to 4 bases and at J to 4 bases, leaving 12 bases not matched to a gene. The germline V gene has CDR1 DFQATT and CDR2 SNEGSKA (reference sequence). The CDR3 sequence: CSAKSSAGQAYNSPLHF. Written as DNA, the CDR3 is TGCAGTGCTAAGTCCTCCGCGGGACAGGCTTATAATTCACCCCTCCACTTT.

The sample holds many counts of this clonotype. The V gene is TRBV25-1, the J gene TRBJ1-2; maybe TRBD1 (5 bases). Trimming stripped 1 base from V and 0 bases from J, with 9 bases between. The germline V gene encodes CDR1 MGHDK and CDR2 SYGVNS. There are 15 residues in the CDR3. The CDR3 sequence: CASSEWGETNYGYTF. The CDR3 coding sequence is TGTGCCAGCAGTGAATGGGGGGAAACTAACTATGGCTACACCTTC.